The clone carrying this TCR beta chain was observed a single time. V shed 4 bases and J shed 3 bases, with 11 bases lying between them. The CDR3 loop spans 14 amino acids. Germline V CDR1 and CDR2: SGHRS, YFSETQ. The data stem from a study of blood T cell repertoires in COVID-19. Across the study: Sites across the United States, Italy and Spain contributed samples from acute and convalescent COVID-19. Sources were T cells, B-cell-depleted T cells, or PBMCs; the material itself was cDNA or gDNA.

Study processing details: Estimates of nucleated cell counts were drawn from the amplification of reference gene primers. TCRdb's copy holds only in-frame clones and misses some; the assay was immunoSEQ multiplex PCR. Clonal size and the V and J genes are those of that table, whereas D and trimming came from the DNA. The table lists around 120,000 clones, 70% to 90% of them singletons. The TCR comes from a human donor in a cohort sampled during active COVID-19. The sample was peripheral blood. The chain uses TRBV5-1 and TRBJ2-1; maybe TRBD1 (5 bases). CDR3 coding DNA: TGCGCCAGCAGCCAAGGGGCGAACTACAATGAGCAGTTCTTC. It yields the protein CASSQGANYNEQFF.